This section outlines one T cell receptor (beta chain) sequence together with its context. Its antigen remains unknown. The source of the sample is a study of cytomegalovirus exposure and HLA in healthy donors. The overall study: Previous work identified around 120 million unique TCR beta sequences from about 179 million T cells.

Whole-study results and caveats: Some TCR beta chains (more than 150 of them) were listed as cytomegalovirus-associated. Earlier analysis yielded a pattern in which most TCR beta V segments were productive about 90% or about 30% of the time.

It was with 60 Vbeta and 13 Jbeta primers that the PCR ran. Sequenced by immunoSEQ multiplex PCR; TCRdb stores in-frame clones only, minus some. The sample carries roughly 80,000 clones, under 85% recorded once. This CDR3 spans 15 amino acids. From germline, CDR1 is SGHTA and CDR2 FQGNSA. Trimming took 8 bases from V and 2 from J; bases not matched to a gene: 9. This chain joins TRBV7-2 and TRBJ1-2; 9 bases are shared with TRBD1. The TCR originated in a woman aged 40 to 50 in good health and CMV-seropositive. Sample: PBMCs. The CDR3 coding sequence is TGTGCCAGCTCCGAACCGGGACAGGGCAACTATGGCTACACCTTC. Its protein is CASSEPGQGNYGYTF.